A single T cell receptor beta chain is shown here with its context. Its matching antigen is unknown. Sequencing used immunoSEQ multiplex PCR; TCRdb keeps in-frame clones, though not all of them. This repertoire shows millions of clones, 85% to 95% found once; its top ten account for 0.1% to 0.15%. This sample is part of a study of shared clonotypes between healthy human individuals. Regarding the study as a whole: When compared with the clonotypes that were shared by all four sorted-subset donors, the non-shared clonotypes turned out to have lower generation probabilities.

V dropped 7 bases and J dropped 0; count of bases not matched to a gene: 13. Germline CDR1 SEHNR, CDR2 FQNEAQ (reference sequence). CDR3 length: 17 residues. The genes are TRBV7-9 and TRBJ2-5; 8 nucleotides match TRBD1. The source material was naive CD4+ T cells sorted from blood. Subset described: CD45RA+ positively selected. This clonotype was sampled from a man between 18 and 29 years old in good health. CDR3 in amino acids: CASTGKTGALHQETQYF. CDR3 bases: TGTGCCAGCACGGGAAAGACAGGGGCCCTCCACCAAGAGACCCAGTACTTC.